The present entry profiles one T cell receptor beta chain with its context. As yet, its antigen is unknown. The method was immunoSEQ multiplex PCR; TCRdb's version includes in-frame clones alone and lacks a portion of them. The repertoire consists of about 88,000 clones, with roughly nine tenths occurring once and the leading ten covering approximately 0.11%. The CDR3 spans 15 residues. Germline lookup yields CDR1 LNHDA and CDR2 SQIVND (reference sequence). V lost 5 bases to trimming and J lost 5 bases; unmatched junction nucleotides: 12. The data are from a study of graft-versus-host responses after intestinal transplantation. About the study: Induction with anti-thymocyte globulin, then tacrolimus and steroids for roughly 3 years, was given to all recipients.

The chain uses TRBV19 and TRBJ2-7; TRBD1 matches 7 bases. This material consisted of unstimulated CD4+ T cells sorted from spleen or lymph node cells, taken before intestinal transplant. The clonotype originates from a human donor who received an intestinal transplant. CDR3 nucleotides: TGTGCCAGTAGTTCCGCCGCGACAGGGTCCAACGAGCAGTACTTC. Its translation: CASSSAATGSNEQYF.